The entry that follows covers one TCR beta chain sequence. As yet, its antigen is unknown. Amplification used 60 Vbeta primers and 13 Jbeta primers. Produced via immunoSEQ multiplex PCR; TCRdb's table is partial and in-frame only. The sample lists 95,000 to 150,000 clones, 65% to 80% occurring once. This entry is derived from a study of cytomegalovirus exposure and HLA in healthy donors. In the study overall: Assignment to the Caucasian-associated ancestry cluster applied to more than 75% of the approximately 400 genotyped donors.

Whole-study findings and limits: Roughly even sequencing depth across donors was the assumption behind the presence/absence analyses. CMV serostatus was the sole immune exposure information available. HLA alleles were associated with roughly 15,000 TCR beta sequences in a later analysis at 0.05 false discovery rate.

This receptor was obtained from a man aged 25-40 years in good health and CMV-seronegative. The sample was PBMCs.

The chain's CDR3 is CASSLAGAAIQETQYF. The CDR3 DNA sequence: TGCGCCAGCAGCTTGGCTGGGGCGGCCATCCAAGAGACCCAGTACTTC. The V call is TRBV5-1, the J call TRBJ2-5; D perhaps matches TRBD1 (5 bases). Germline V gene sequence: CDR1 SGHRS, CDR2 YFSETQ. Trimming took off 0 bases at V and 1 base at J, with 13 bases between the two ends. The length of the CDR3 is 16 residues.